This TCR beta chain was retrieved from a study of CD8+ T cells in alopecia areata. About the research overall: At a dose of 5 to 10 mg twice daily, oral tofacitinib was given to treated patients. General study points: Alopecia totalis/universalis scalp especially showed more expanded CD8+ clones than normal scalp.

The junction had 13 bases not matched to a gene; V was cut back by 1 base and J by 4 bases. Germline loops: CDR1 SGHAT, CDR2 FQNNGV. CDR3 size: 18 residues. Samples from alopecia areata patients were lesional scalp punch biopsies and peripheral blood. About this clone: Its antigen is currently unknown.

Investigators isolated RNA and reverse transcribed it into cDNA to act as the sequencing template. Sequenced by immunoSEQ multiplex PCR; TCRdb stores in-frame clones only, minus some. The profile covers 110,000 to 150,000 clones, with approximately 50% appearing a single time and 0.8% to 1% taken by the ten largest. V is TRBV11-2 and J is TRBJ2-5, with 9 bases that match TRBD2. This sequence originates from a human donor with alopecia areata. The sample consisted of CD4+ T cells sorted from blood, taken at week 0. CDR3 loop: CASSLGLAGGPSTETQYF. In DNA form, the CDR3 reads TGTGCCAGCAGCTTAGGGCTGGCGGGAGGGCCCTCGACAGAGACCCAGTACTTC.